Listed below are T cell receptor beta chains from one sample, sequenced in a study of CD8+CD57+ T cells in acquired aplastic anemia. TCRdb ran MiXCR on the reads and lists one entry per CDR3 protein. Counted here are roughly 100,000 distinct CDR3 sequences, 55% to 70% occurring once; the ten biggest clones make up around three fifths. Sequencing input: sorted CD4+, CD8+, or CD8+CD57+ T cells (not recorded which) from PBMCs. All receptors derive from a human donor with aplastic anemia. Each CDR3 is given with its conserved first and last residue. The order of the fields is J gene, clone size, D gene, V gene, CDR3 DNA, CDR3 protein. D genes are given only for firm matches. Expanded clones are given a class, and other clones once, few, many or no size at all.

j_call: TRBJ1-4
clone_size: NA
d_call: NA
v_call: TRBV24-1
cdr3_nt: TGTGCCACTCCCTCGTTGAGGCTGTTTTTT
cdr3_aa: CATPSLRLFF

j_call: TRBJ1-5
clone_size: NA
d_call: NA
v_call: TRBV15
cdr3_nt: TGTGCCACCAGCAGAGATCGGGGAAGGAATCAGCCCCAGCATTTT
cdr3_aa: CATSRDRGRNQPQHF

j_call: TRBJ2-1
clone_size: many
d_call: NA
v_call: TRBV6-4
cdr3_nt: TGTGCCAGCAGTGACTCGATGGCAGGGGAGGGTGAGCAGTTCTTC
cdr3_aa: CASSDSMAGEGEQFF

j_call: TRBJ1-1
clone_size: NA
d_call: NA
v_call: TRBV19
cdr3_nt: TGTGCCAGTAGTAGGACAAGTTCGAACACTGAAGCTTTCTTT
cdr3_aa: CASSRTSSNTEAFF

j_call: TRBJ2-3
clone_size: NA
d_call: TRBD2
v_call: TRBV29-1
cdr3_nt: TGCAGCGTTGAAGGGACTATAGCGGGGTCCACAGATACGCAGTATTTT
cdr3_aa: CSVEGTIAGSTDTQYF

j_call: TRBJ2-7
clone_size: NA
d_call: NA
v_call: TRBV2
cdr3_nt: TGTGCCAGCAGTGAAGCACAGGTCTCCTACGAGCAGTACTTC
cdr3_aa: CASSEAQVSYEQYF

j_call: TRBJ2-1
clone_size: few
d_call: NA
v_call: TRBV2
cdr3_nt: TGTGCCAGCAGTTTAGTCGTCAATGAGCAGTTCTTC
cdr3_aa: CASSLVVNEQFF

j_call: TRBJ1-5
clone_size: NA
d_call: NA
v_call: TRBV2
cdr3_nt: TGTGCCAGCAGCAACACCAATCAGCCCCAGCATTTT
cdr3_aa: CASSNTNQPQHF

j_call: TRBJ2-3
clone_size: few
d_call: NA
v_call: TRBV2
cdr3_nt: TGTGCCAGCAGTGAACCGTTTACAGATACGCAGTATTTT
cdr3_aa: CASSEPFTDTQYF

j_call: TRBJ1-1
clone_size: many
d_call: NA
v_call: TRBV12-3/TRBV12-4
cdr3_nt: TGTGCCAGCAGGTTAGGGGTCACTGAAGCTTTCTTT
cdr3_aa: CASRLGVTEAFF

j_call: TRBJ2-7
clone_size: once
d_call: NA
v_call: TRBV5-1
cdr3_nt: TGCGCAAGCAAGGAGACGGTCTCCTACGAGCAGTACTTC
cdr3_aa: CASKETVSYEQYF

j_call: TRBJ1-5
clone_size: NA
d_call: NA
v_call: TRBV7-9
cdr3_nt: TGTGCCAGCGCGAGGGAAGATCAGCCCCAGCATTTT
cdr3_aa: CASAREDQPQHF

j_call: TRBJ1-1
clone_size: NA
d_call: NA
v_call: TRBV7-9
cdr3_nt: TGTGCCAGCAGTCCTATCCTAGGGGACACTGAAGCTTTCTTT
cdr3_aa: CASSPILGDTEAFF

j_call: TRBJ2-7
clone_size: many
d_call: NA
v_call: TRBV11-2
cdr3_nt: TGTGCCAGCAGCTTAGTTAACGAGCAGTACTTC
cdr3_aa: CASSLVNEQYF

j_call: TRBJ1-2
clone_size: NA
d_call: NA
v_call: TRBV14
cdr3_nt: TGTGCCAGCAGCCAAGGACAGGTTGGGGGCTACACCTTC
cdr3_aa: CASSQGQVGGYTF

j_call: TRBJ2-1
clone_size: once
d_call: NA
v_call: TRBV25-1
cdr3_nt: TGTGCCAGCAGTGCGGGCCTCGGCTATGAGCAGTTCTTC
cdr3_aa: CASSAGLGYEQFF

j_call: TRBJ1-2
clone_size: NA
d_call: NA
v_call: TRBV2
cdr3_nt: TGTGCCACCGGGAGGGGGAATAGCTATGGCTACACCTTC
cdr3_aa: CATGRGNSYGYTF

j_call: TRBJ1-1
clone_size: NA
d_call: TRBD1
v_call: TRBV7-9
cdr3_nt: TGTGCCAGCAGCTCGACGACAGGGATCGACACTGAAGCTTTCTTT
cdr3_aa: CASSSTTGIDTEAFF

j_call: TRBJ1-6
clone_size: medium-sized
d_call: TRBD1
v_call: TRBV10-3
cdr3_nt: TGTGCCATCAGTGAACCCGGGACAGGCAATTCACCCCTCCACTTT
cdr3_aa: CAISEPGTGNSPLHF

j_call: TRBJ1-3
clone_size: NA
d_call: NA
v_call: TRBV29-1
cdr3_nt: TGCAGCGTACAGGGAGGTGGAAACACCATATATTTT
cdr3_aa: CSVQGGGNTIYF

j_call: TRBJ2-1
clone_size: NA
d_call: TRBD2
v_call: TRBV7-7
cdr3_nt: TGTGCTAGCAGCTACCGAGCGGGGGGCTACAATGAGCAGTTCTTC
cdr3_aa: CASSYRAGGYNEQFF

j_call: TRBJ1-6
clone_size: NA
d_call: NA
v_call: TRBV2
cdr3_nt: TGTGCCAGCACCAACGGGAGGGGTAGCAATTCACCCCTCCACTTT
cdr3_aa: CASTNGRGSNSPLHF

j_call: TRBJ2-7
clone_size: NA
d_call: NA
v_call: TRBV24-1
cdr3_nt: TGTGCCACCAGTGAGGGGGCCGTATACGAGCAGTACTTC
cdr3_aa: CATSEGAVYEQYF

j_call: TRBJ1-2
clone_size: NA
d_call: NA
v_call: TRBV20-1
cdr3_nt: TGCAGTGCTAGAAATGAGGGTCCCTATGGCTACACCTTC
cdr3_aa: CSARNEGPYGYTF

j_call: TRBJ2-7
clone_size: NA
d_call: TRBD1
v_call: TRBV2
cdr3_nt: TGTGCCAGCAGTTCCAACAGGGGGCTGTCGTACGAGCAGTACTTC
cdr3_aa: CASSSNRGLSYEQYF

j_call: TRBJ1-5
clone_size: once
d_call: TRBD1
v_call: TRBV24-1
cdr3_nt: TGTGCCACCAGTGCCGGGACAGGAGTTGCTCAGCCCCAGCATTTT
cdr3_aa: CATSAGTGVAQPQHF

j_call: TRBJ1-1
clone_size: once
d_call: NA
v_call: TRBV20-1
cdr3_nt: TGCAGTGCTAGAGATCCAGATCGAAACACTGAAGCTTTCTTT
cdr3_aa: CSARDPDRNTEAFF

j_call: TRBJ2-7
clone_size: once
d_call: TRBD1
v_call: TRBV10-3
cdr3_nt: TGTGCCAGCACCGCGACAGGGAAGTACGAGCAGTACTTC
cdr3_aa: CASTATGKYEQYF

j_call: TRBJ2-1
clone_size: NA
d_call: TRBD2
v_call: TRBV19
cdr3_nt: TGTGCCAGTAGTCCCCGACTAGCGGCGGGCAATGAGCAGTTCTTC
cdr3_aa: CASSPRLAAGNEQFF

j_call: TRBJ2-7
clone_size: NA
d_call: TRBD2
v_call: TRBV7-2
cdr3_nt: TGTGCCAGCAGCACTAGCGGGGGGGCCCACGAGCAGTACTTC
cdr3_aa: CASSTSGGAHEQYF

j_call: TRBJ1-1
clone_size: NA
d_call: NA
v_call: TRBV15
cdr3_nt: TGTGCCACCAGCAGTACCGGGGACATAAATGGGGACACTGAAGCTTTCTTT
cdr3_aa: CATSSTGDINGDTEAFF

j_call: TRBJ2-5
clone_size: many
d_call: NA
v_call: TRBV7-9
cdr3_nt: TGTGCCAGCAGCTCAAGAATAGGGATCGAGACCCAGTACTTC
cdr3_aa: CASSSRIGIETQYF

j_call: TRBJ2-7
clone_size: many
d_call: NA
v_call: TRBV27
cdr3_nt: TGTGCCAGCAGTTTGAGCTGGGTGGGAGGGGGCCACGAGCAGTACTTC
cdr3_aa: CASSLSWVGGGHEQYF

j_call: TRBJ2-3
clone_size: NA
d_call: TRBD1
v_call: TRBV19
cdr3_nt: TGTGCCAGTAGTATCCTGGGACAGGGAGAAGATACGCAGTATTTT
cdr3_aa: CASSILGQGEDTQYF

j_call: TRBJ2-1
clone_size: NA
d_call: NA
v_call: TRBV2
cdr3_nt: TGTGCCACCTTAGGAACAGGGCGCTCCTACAATGAGCAGTTCTTC
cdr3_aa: CATLGTGRSYNEQFF

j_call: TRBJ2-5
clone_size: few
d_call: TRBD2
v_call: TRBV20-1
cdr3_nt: TGCAGTGCTAGACCCTGGTCGTCTAGCGGGAGTGAGACCCAGTACTTC
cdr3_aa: CSARPWSSSGSETQYF

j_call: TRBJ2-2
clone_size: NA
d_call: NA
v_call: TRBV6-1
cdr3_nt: TGTGCCAGCAAACGGACAGTCGCGAACACCGGGGAGCTGTTTTTT
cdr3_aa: CASKRTVANTGELFF

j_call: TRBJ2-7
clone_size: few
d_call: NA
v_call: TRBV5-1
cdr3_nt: TGCGCCAGCAGCGATCCAGGGGATTCGGCCTACGAGCAGTACTTC
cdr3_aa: CASSDPGDSAYEQYF

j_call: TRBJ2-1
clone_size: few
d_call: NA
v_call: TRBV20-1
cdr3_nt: TGCAGTGCTAGTGCTCCCGGAGGGAGCCTAACGGATGAGCAGTTCTTC
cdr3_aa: CSASAPGGSLTDEQFF

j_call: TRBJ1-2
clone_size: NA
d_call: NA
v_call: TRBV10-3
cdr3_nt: TGTGCCATCAGTCACGGACAACGGCCTAACTATGGCTACACCTTC
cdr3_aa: CAISHGQRPNYGYTF

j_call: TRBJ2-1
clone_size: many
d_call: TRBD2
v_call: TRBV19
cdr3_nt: TGTGCCAGTAGTTTCGCTAGCGGGAGGGCCGATGAGCAGTTCTTC
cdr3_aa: CASSFASGRADEQFF

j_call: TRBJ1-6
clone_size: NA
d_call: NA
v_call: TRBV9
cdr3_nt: TGTGCCAGCAGCGTAACAGGGACCATGGATTCACCCCTCCACTTT
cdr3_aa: CASSVTGTMDSPLHF

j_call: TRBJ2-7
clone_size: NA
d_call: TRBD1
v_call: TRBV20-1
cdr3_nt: TGCAGTGCTAGAGAGAGGGGCAGGGGGCGAGGCGCCTACGAGCAGTACTTC
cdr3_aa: CSARERGRGRGAYEQYF

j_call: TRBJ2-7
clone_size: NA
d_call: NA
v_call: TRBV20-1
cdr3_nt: TGCAGTGCTAGTAAGCTAGCAGAGTACTTC
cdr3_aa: CSASKLAEYF

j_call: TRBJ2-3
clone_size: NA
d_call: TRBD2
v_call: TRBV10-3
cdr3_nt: TGTGCCATCAGTGATCCACATACTAGCGGATATAGCACAGATACGCAGTATTTT
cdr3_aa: CAISDPHTSGYSTDTQYF

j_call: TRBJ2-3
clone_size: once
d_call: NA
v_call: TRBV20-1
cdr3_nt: TGCAGTGCTAGCCTGGGGGGCACAGATACGCAGTATTTT
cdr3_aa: CSASLGGTDTQYF

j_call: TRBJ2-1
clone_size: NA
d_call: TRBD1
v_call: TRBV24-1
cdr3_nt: TGTGCCACCAGTGAGACAGGGGGCAGCTCCTACAATGAGCAGTTCTTC
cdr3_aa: CATSETGGSSYNEQFF

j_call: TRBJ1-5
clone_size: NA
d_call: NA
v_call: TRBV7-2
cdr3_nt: TGTGCCAGCAGCTTCGAACAGGGATTCAATCAGCCCCAGCATTTT
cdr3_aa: CASSFEQGFNQPQHF

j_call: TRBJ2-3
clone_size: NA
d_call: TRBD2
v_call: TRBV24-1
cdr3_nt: TGTGCCACCAGTAGCGGGGGTACCACAGATACGCAGTATTTT
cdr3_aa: CATSSGGTTDTQYF

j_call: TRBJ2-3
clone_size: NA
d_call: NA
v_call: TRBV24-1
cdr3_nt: TGTGCCACCAGTGATTCTGGGACTGCGGATACGCAGTATTTT
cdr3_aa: CATSDSGTADTQYF

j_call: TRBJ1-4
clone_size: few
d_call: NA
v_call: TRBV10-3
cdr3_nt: TGTGCCATCAGCCGGAACGGGTTTAATGAAAAACTGTTTTTT
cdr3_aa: CAISRNGFNEKLFF

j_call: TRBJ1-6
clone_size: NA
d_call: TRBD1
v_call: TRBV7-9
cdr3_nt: TGTGCCAGCAGCTTAGACCGGGACAGGGACTCACCCCTCCACTTT
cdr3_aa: CASSLDRDRDSPLHF

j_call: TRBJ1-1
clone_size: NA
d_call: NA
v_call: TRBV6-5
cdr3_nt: TGTGCCAGCCCTCTTGAAGCTTTCTTT
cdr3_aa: CASPLEAFF